The sequence of this T cell receptor (beta chain) was determined in a study of cytomegalovirus exposure and HLA in healthy donors. Findings and limits, study-wide: Previously analyzed data showed that most TCR beta V segments were productive at a frequency of about 87% or about 30%.

The primer mix had 60 Vbeta and 13 Jbeta primers. Assay: immunoSEQ multiplex PCR; the TCRdb copy retains only in-frame clones and omits some. The sample table includes more than 40,000 clones. Looked up from germline, CDR1 is LNHDA and CDR2 is SQIVND (reference sequence). CDR3 length equals 16 residues. V was pared by 3 bases and J by 2 bases, with 10 bases of the junction left unmatched. Comments on this clone: What it recognizes is unknown.

Sample: PBMCs. This receptor was obtained from a woman aged 40 to 50 in good health and CMV-seronegative. The chain is built from TRBV19 and TRBJ2-7; 7 positions match TRBD2. The CDR3 reads CASSISDWEGAYEQYF. The DNA of the CDR3 is TGTGCCAGTAGTATCTCCGATTGGGAGGGAGCCTACGAGCAGTACTTC.